The next 31 T cell receptor beta chains were all read from a single sample in a study of blood T cell repertoires in COVID-19. The data were produced by immunoSEQ multiplex PCR, yet TCRdb's version contains in-frame clones alone and is incomplete. The top ten clones hold about 1% of a sample with around 240,000 clones, roughly 85% of them seen once. Input material: peripheral blood. Source of these receptors: a man aged 35-49 years with acute or convalescent COVID-19.

The V gene is TRBV7-2, the J gene TRBJ2-5, with D possibly being TRBD1 (6 bases). There are 16 residues in the CDR3. Germline V lookup: CDR1 SGHTA, CDR2 FQGNSA. The V and J ends lost 1 base and 4 bases respectively, with 16 bases between them. CDR3 nucleotide sequence: TGTGCCAGCAGCTTAGAGATTACCTGGGGGCGAGAGACCCAGTACTTC. It yields the protein CASSLEITWGRETQYF.

The chain joins TRBV7-9 to TRBJ2-7; tentatively, D is TRBD1 (6 bases). CDR1 and CDR2 (germline): SEHNR, FQNEAQ (reference sequence). This CDR3 spans 15 amino acids. The V end lost 5 bases, the J end lost 3 bases, and 17 bases lay between the germline ends. CDR3 amino acids: CASSPFSGADYEQYF. Written as DNA, the CDR3 is TGTGCCAGCAGCCCCTTCTCAGGGGCCGACTACGAGCAGTACTTC.

The chain carries TRBV28 and TRBJ2-3; 8 nucleotides align to TRBD1. CDR1 MDHEN and CDR2 SYDVKM come from the germline V gene. The CDR3 consists of 15 residues. The trim removed 0 bases at V and 3 bases at J, leaving 2 bases unmatched. The CDR3 is CASSLWTGETDTQYF. The CDR3 DNA reads TGTGCCAGCAGTTTATGGACAGGGGAGACAGATACGCAGTATTTT. The full variable domain, its missing parts supplied by reference TRBV28 and TRBJ2-3, is DVKVTQSSRYLVKRTGEKVFLECVQDMDHENMFWYRQDPGLGLRLIYFSYDVKMKEKGDIPEGYSVSREKKERFSLILESASTNQTSMYLCASSLWTGETDTQYFGPGTRLTVL.

The CDR3 DNA reads TGTGCCAGCGCCAGGCTTCAGGTAGATACGCAGTATTTT. It codes for CASARLQVDTQYF. This chain connects TRBV7-9 to TRBJ2-3; D is unresolved. V dropped 8 bases and J dropped 5 bases, with 14 bases sitting between them. Germline assignment: CDR1 SEHNR and CDR2 FQNEAQ (reference sequence). The CDR3 extends over 13 amino acids. Combining the CDR3 with reference TRBV7-9 and TRBJ2-3 gives the whole variable domain DTGVSQNPRHKITKRGQNVTFRCDPISEHNRLYWYRQTLGQGPEFLTYFQNEAQLEKSRLLSDRFSAERPKGSFSTLEIQRTEQGDSAMYLCASARLQVDTQYFGPGTRLTVL.

The V and J genes are TRBV5-6 and TRBJ1-6; D unclear. Deletions cut 3 bases from V and 8 bases from J, with 9 bases between. Germline CDR1 reads SGHDT; CDR2 reads YYEEEE. This CDR3 has 13 amino acids. The CDR3 reads CASSWGGDSPLHF. The CDR3 DNA reads as TGTGCCAGCAGCTGGGGAGGAGATTCACCCCTCCACTTT.

V usage is TRBV5-1 and J usage is TRBJ2-7, with a tentative D call TRBD2 (6 bases). Trimming cost V 0 bases and J 3 bases, with 13 bases left between them. Germline loops: CDR1 SGHRS, CDR2 YFSETQ. This CDR3 is built from 15 residues. The CDR3: CASSLGHTSSYEQYF. The CDR3 coding sequence is TGCGCCAGCAGCTTGGGGCACACTAGCAGCTACGAGCAGTACTTC.

This rearrangement joins TRBV30 to TRBJ1-4, with TRBD1 identical over 7 bases. This CDR3 has 13 amino acids. CDR1 and CDR2 from the germline V gene are GTSNPN and SVGIG (reference sequence). The CDR3 DNA is TGTGCTGCGAGGGGGCTGGTCGGTGAAAAACTGTTTTTT. Residues: CAARGLVGEKLFF.

This clone was detected only once. Different DNA sequences within this sample yield the same CDR3. This chain connects TRBV7-2 to TRBJ1-5; 7 bases line up with TRBD1. Trimming removed 3 bases from V and 4 bases from J; junction bases left unmatched: 6. The CDR3 has 15 residues. CDR1 is SGHTA, CDR2 FQGNSA, per germline. CDR3 region: CASSLRTGGNQPQHF. The CDR3 DNA is TGTGCCAGCAGCTTGAGGACAGGTGGAAATCAGCCCCAGCATTTT.

The table lists this clone with a few counts. The genes are TRBV2 and TRBJ1-1; D remains ambiguous. The V gene's germline CDR1 is SNHLY and CDR2 FYNNEI. Trimming left V 7 bases short and J 8 bases short, with 11 bases between. This CDR3 comprises 11 residues. CDR3 protein: CASIKTVEAFF. The CDR3 bases are TGTGCCAGCATTAAAACAGTCGAAGCTTTCTTT.

The table lists this clone with a count of one. Other DNA sequences in the sample encode the same CDR3. V is TRBV24-1 and J is TRBJ1-2; 7 nucleotides line up with TRBD1. CDR1 KGHDR and CDR2 SFDVKD come from the germline V gene. The CDR3 extends over 14 amino acids. Trimming cost V 2 bases and J 4 bases; bases outside gene matches: 3. CDR3 sequence reads: CATSDSHRGYGYTF. CDR3 DNA sequence: TGTGCCACCAGTGATTCACACAGGGGCTATGGCTACACCTTC.

V gene TRBV29-1 combines with J gene TRBJ1-3; unclear D gene. The CDR3 is made up of 13 amino acids. Germline CDR1 is SQVTM and CDR2 is ANQGSEA. Trimming shortened V by 7 bases and J by 4 bases, and 14 bases separated the two germline ends. The CDR3 loop is CSAKGPGGNTIYF. In DNA form, the CDR3 reads TGCAGCGCTAAGGGTCCGGGGGGAAACACCATATATTTT.

J is TRBJ1-5 and V is TRBV6-5; TRBD1 matches 9 bases. CDR3 size: 13 residues. In germline, CDR1 is MNHEY, CDR2 SVGAGI. Trimming cost V 6 bases and J 7 bases; bases outside gene matches: 4. The CDR3 region has the DNA TGTGCCAGCAGACAGGGGGCAGGCCAGCCCCAGCATTTT. Its translation is CASRQGAGQPQHF.

The chain has TRBV19 and TRBJ2-1; 8 bases agree with TRBD2. The CDR3 has 18 amino acids. Germline V gene data show CDR1 as LNHDA and CDR2 as SQIVND (reference sequence). V was pared by 3 bases and J by 8 bases, with 18 bases of the junction left unmatched. The CDR3 DNA sequence: TGTGCCAGTAGTATGGGTTGGCGGGGGGCCCGCGGTTTTGATGAGCAGTTCTTC. Translating gives CASSMGWRGARGFDEQFF.

The chain recombines TRBV11-2 with TRBJ2-5; TRBD2 matches 11 bases. The V and J ends lost 3 bases and 4 bases, in that order; junction bases with no gene match: 7. CDR1 is SGHAT, CDR2 FQNNGV, per germline. The CDR3 is made up of 16 amino acids. CDR3 nucleotide sequence: TGTGCCAGCAGCTTTGTTAGCGGGGGGGGAGTAGAGACCCAGTACTTC. Translating it yields CASSFVSGGGVETQYF.

The gene calls are TRBV5-1 and TRBJ1-4, with TRBD1 matching over 7 bases. Germline V gene sequence: CDR1 SGHRS, CDR2 YFSETQ. V lost 1 base, J lost 5 bases, and 2 bases stayed unmatched. The CDR3 is made up of 14 amino acids. The CDR3 DNA reads TGCGCCAGCAGCTTGAACAGGGGAAATGAAAAACTGTTTTTT. The encoded protein is CASSLNRGNEKLFF.

The rearrangement joins TRBV11-2 to TRBJ1-1; D is unresolved. CDR3 length: 11 amino acids. Germline lookup yields CDR1 SGHAT and CDR2 FQNNGV. Trimming took 4 bases from V and 3 from J, leaving 3 bases between them. The chain's CDR3 is CASSSDTEAFF. CDR3 sequence (DNA): TGTGCCAGCAGCTCGGACACTGAAGCTTTCTTT.

The rearrangement links TRBV7-2 to TRBJ1-4; possible D gene TRBD1, 5 bases. V dropped 5 bases and J dropped 3 bases, with 13 bases sitting between them. Germline V lookup: CDR1 SGHTA, CDR2 FQGNSA. This CDR3 region has 15 residues. In nucleotides, the CDR3 is TGTGCCAGCAGCCCGCGGGGGGGGTCTAATGAAAAACTGTTTTTT. This encodes CASSPRGGSNEKLFF.

The rearrangement uses TRBV4-2 and TRBJ2-1; 7 bases align to TRBD2. Germline CDR1 reads LGHNA; CDR2 reads YNFKEQ. The CDR3 totals 14 residues. The trim removed 1 base at V and 7 bases at J, leaving 4 bases unmatched. The DNA for the CDR3 is TGTGCCAGCAGCCAAGGTGGGGGGGGAAATGAGCAGTTCTTC. Translation: CASSQGGGGNEQFF.

The chain is built from TRBV4-1 and TRBJ2-7; TRBD2 might be the D (6 bases). V was cut by 0 bases and J by 8 bases, with 11 bases left in between. Germline V gene sequence: CDR1 MGHRA, CDR2 YSYEKL. The CDR3 loop spans 13 amino acids. Written as DNA, the CDR3 is TGCGCCAGCAGCCAAGACGGGAGCAATCAGCAGTACTTC. It encodes CASSQDGSNQQYF.

The chain employs TRBV6-2 or TRBV6-3 and TRBJ1-1; D might be TRBD1 (5 bases). The CDR3 totals 16 residues. Trimming shortened V by 5 bases and J by 4 bases, and 20 bases separated the two germline ends. Germline V gene sequence: CDR1 MNHEY, CDR2 SVGEGT. The CDR3, as DNA: TGTGCCAGCAGTCTCCGGGACTACGTTTTCGGCACTGAAGCTTTCTTT. Translation gives CASSLRDYVFGTEAFF.

This chain joins TRBV2 and TRBJ1-3; 7 nucleotides align to TRBD1. Germline loops: CDR1 SNHLY, CDR2 FYNNEI. CDR3 length: 14 amino acids. The junction had 4 bases not matched to a gene; V was cut back by 4 bases and J by 4 bases. This CDR3 reads CASSARDSGNTIYF. CDR3 nucleotides: TGTGCCAGCAGTGCCCGGGACAGCGGAAACACCATATATTTT.

This clone has a handful of counts. The chain links TRBV9 to TRBJ2-1, with D tentatively TRBD2 (5 bases). Germline V lookup: CDR1 SGDLS, CDR2 YYNGEE. Trimming pared 4 bases from V and 2 bases from J, leaving 13 bases between. This CDR3 has 15 residues. CDR3 sequence reads: CASSSLGEPYNEQFF. In DNA form, the CDR3 reads TGTGCCAGCAGCTCCCTCGGGGAACCCTACAATGAGCAGTTCTTC.

The gene calls are TRBV19 and TRBJ1-5; tentatively, D is TRBD1 (6 bases). CDR3 length equals 17 residues. Germline V gene data show CDR1 as LNHDA and CDR2 as SQIVND (reference sequence). V was trimmed by 5 bases and J by 1 base, leaving 18 bases between them. The CDR3 reads CASSVQPGQKSNQPQHF. In DNA, the CDR3 is TGTGCCAGTAGTGTACAACCGGGACAAAAAAGCAATCAGCCCCAGCATTTT.

This clone showed up just a few times. This chain links TRBV30 with TRBJ1-2; 7 bases fit TRBD1. CDR3 size: 14 residues. V dropped 0 bases and J dropped 4; count of bases not matched to a gene: 5. Germline V gene data show CDR1 as GTSNPN and CDR2 as SVGIG (reference sequence). The CDR3 region is CAWSVLGGGYGYTF. The CDR3 coding sequence is TGTGCCTGGAGTGTATTAGGGGGCGGCTATGGCTACACCTTC. Full variable domain (rest looked up from reference TRBV30 and TRBJ1-2): SQTIHQWPATLVQPVGSPLSLECTVEGTSNPNLYWYRQAAGRGLQLLFYSVGIGQISSEVPQNLSASRPQDRQFILSSKKLLLSDSGFYLCAWSVLGGGYGYTFGSGTRLTVV.

This chain links TRBV7-3 with TRBJ2-3; maybe TRBD1 (6 bases). Germline V CDR1 and CDR2: SGHTA, FQGTGA. The CDR3 extends over 13 amino acids. Trimming stripped 2 bases from V and 9 bases from J, with 12 bases between. The CDR3 sequence: CASSLAGARTQYF. The DNA of the CDR3 is TGTGCCAGCAGCTTAGCAGGGGCTAGGACGCAGTATTTT.

The chain carries TRBV10-3 and TRBJ1-5, with 11 bases lining up with TRBD1. Germline V lookup: CDR1 ENHRY, CDR2 SYGVKD. The CDR3 has 15 residues. V lost 4 bases and J lost 2; bases outside the gene matches: 1. CDR3 DNA: TGTGCCATCAGTGGGACAGGGGGCGGCAATCAGCCCCAGCATTTT. Translating it yields CAISGTGGGNQPQHF.

The chain is built from TRBV5-6 and TRBJ1-1; D not certain. With 4 bases removed from V and 1 base from J, the gap between germline ends came to 17 bases. The length of the CDR3 is 16 residues. Germline V gives CDR1 SGHDT, CDR2 YYEEEE. The CDR3 nucleotides read TGTGCCAGCAGCACTCCAGTTGGTCGGAGGAACACTGAAGCTTTCTTT. This encodes CASSTPVGRRNTEAFF.

DNA of the CDR3: TGCAGCGTTGAGACTCTTACCTACGAGCAGTACTTC. Its protein is CSVETLTYEQYF. The V gene is TRBV29-1, the J gene TRBJ2-7; D unclear. Per the germline V gene, CDR1 is SQVTM and CDR2 is ANQGSEA. With 3 bases removed from V and 2 bases from J, the gap between germline ends came to 8 bases. This CDR3 region has 12 residues.

For this clone: This same CDR3 is encoded by further DNA sequences in the sample. J is TRBJ1-1 and V is TRBV29-1, with TRBD1 as a possible D gene (5 bases). This CDR3 contains 12 residues. Looked up from germline, CDR1 is SQVTM and CDR2 is ANQGSEA. V was trimmed by 7 bases and J by 2 bases, leaving 11 bases between them. The CDR3 DNA reads TGCAGCGCCCGACAGCGCAACACTGAAGCTTTCTTT. Translated, it gives CSARQRNTEAFF.

The chain employs TRBV5-1 and TRBJ2-1, with 14 bases lining up with TRBD2. V was clipped by 0 bases and J by 8 bases; unmatched bases: 4. Per germline, CDR1 SGHRS and CDR2 YFSETQ. The CDR3 totals 16 residues. CDR3 nucleotides: TGCGCCAGCAGCTTGGGACTAGCGGGGGGGCAGGATGAGCAGTTCTTC. It codes for CASSLGLAGGQDEQFF.

This chain joins TRBV9 and TRBJ2-2; tentatively, D is TRBD2 (6 bases). The CDR3 covers 12 residues. Germline V gene data show CDR1 as SGDLS and CDR2 as YYNGEE. The V and J ends lost 7 bases and 4 bases respectively, with 8 bases between them. DNA for the CDR3: TGTGCCAGCGGGGGGTTCACCGGGGAGCTGTTTTTT. Residues: CASGGFTGELFF.